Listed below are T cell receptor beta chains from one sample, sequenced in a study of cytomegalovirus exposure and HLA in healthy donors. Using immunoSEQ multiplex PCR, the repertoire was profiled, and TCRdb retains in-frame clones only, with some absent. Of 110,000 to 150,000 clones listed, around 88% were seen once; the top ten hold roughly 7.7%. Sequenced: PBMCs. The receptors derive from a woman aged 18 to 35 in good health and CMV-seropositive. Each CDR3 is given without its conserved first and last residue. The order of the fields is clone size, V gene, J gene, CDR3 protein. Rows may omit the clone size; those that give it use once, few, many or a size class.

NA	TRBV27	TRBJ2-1	ASSSRGLVYNEQF
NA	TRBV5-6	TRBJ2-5	ASQAEDGSEQETQY
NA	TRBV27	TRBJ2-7	ASSLYPDSSSYEQY
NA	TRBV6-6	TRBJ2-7	ASSFGDRTYEQY
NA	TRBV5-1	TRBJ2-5	ASSLGQGAQETQY
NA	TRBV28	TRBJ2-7	ASSFPNLAGDYEQY
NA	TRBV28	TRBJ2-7	ASSQTGLTAEQY
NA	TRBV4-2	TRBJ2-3	ASSQDGQREDTQY
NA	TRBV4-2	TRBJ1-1	ASSQGEGGRTEAF
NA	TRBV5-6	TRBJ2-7	ASSLRHYEQY
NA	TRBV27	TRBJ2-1	ASTKAGTGRNEQF
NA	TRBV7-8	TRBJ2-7	ASSLVSYEQY
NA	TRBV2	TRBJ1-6	ASIPTVNSPLH
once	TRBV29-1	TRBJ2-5	SVPWTGDGETQY
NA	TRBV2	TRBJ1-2	ASSDGRGLYGYT
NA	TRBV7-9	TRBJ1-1	ASSLAGQGAVTEAF
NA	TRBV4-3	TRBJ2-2	ASSQDSGGELF
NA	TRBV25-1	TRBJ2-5	ASSGGLRETQY
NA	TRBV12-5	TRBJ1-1	ASGLGTGRGTEAF
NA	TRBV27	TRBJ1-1	ASRRRGNTEAF
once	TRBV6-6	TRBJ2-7	ASRKTSGFYEQY
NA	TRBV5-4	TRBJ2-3	ASSLAGGARPDTQY
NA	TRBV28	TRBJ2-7	ASSFPGGQRYEQY
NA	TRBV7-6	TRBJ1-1	ASSFWREGQGEAF
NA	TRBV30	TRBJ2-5	AWSVSSKETQY
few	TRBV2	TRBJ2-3	ASNKLQGAGDTQY
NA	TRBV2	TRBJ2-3	ASSELGGTQY
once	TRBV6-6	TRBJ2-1	ASSYPRSGVSNEQF
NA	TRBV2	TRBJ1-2	ASSSESVGYT
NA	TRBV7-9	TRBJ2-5	ASSPGLAGGRRQETQY
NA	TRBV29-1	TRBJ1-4	SGAKGWGEKLF
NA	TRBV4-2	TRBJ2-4	ASSQEVGTSGNIQY
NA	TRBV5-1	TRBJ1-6	ASGQVKNSPLH
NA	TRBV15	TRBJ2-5	ATSRDKGQGAVETQY
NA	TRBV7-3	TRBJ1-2	ASSLGPGFYGYT
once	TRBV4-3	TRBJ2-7	ASSQDPDSPYEQY
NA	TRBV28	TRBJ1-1	ASTRAGIMNTEAF
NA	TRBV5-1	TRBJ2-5	ASSLGTEETQY
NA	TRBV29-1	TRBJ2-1	SVGKSGGNNEQF
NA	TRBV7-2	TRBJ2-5	ASSSQTGAETQY
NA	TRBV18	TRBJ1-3	ASSPGQGARGNTIY
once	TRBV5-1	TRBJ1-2	ASGVLPGQGAGYT
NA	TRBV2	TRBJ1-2	ASSTQGISYGYT
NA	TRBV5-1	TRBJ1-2	ASTSSGIRGYT
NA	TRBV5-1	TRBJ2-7	ASSLGQGGSYEQY
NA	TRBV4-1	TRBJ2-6	ASSSWSSRMVSGANVLT
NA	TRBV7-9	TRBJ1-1	ASSASGVTEAF